This T cell receptor (beta chain) was sequenced for a study of CD8 T cells in ankylosing spondylitis. About this clonotype itself: Its target is unknown.

TCRdb re-called the 5' RACE reads through MiXCR, storing one row per CDR3 protein. The top ten clones hold approximately 30% of a sample with some 130,000 distinct CDR3 sequences, 17% of them seen once. Study outcomes and limitations: There were earlier reports of some motif variants in reactive arthritis synovial fluid and blood. A motif in TCR beta, a set of roughly eight highly homologous variants, appeared characteristic of ankylosing spondylitis blood. Matched synovial fluid from ankylosing spondylitis patients was reported to be enriched for disease-linked clones.

With 0 bases clipped from V and 4 bases from J, the junction kept 7 bases outside the gene matches. The CDR3 length is 16 residues. CDR1 is KGHDR and CDR2 is SFDVKD in the germline V gene. The TCR sequence derives from a male donor with ankylosing spondylitis. The sample was blood, either unsorted or a sorted T cell fraction (not recorded which). This chain uses TRBV24-1 with TRBJ2-7, with 8 nucleotides matching TRBD2. The CDR3 loop reads CATSDLSGGGYYEQYF. The CDR3 region has the DNA TGTGCCACCAGTGATTTGTCCGGGGGGGGCTATTACGAGCAGTACTTC.